The T cell receptor beta chain described here comes from a study of blood T cells in healthy people across ages (dated by TCRdb to between 2015 and 2017). For the wider study: In model experiments, template switching captured roughly one uniquely barcoded TCR beta cDNA molecule for every two T cells. The study measured age-related changes in TCR beta repertoire diversity using deep sequencing normalized with unique cDNA molecular identifiers. The study analyzed two additional independent replicas of 1 million unique cDNA reads from the same blood draw for two donors, one aged 18 to 30 and one aged 80 or older. To avoid experimental bias, donors of different ages were distributed randomly across sequencing lanes. The donors were split into four age groups: young (average 16 years), middle-aged (about 40), aged (over 55) and long-lived (under 90).

Receptor amplification or capture employed 5' RACE. TCRdb lists the instrument as Illumina HiSeq 2500. The second PCR ran for roughly 7 to 12 cycles and used a J-beta primer mix along with a sample-barcoded 5' primer. Each TCR beta cDNA molecule received a unique molecular identifier from a template-switch 5' adaptor carrying 12 random nucleotides. Each sample yielded at least 2.5 million CDR3-containing paired-end reads. First-strand cDNA was synthesized from all RNA with the Mint cDNA synthesis kit, primed by a TRBC-specific oligonucleotide. All cDNA was treated with uracil-DNA glycosylase and then went through a first 18-cycle PCR with the universal primers M1SS and BC2_uni_R. In the original analysis: For normalization, 1 million high-quality reads were randomly selected from each sample, with every read carrying a distinct molecular identifier. Reads sharing molecular identifiers were discarded rather than binned into consensus sequences. MiTCR, run with a Q25 quality threshold and the strictest error-elimination algorithm, handled CDR3 identification, clonotype clustering and error correction. A nonparametric unseen species model with Euler transformation was used to estimate a lower bound on total TCR beta diversity. TCRdb cleaned the public reads at Q25 with fastp, built clones with MiXCR and kept in-frame beta chains. Identical CDR3 proteins give one entry, which carries the most common genes and DNA. TCRdb, not the original authors, processed these V and J calls. For this sample the table gives under 1,000,000 distinct CDR3 sequences, of which less than 60% were detected only once. In total, the top ten clones hold around 18% of the sample.

Systemically healthy Caucasian individuals from Russia, 35 to 40 in total and aged about 6 to 95 years, were included as donors. About 9.6 milliliters of peripheral blood were collected from each donor into EDTA-treated Vacutainer tubes. Ficoll-Paque density-gradient centrifugation was used to isolate PBMCs, with at least 7 million obtained per sample. Trizol reagent was used to extract total RNA from the PBMCs, yielding at least 5 micrograms per sample. Naive CD45RAhigh/CD27high T cell percentages were measured by flow cytometry on a PBMC aliquot from every donor. Overall study results and their limits: As age increased, observed TCR beta diversity per million T cells dropped in a roughly linear way, and a significant reduction was already evident by age roughly 40. The percentage of naive T cells measured by flow cytometry correlated strongly with observed TCR beta diversity. Because profiling used bulk unsorted PBMCs, naive and antigen-experienced compartments could not be compared conclusively. Compared with the aged group, the long-lived group had more naive CD4+ T cells, fewer expanded clones and increased TCR diversity, suggesting age selection. Because the CMV infection status of the donors was unknown, age-related changes in expanded clonotypes may potentially have been confounded. Estimates of total diversity based on one million sequenced T cells were regarded as lower bounds and as underestimates.

With respect to this clonotype: No antigen is known for it. The sample holds no much larger clone one base away, and base qualities are not on file.

The TCR originated in an older man in good health. Material: blood.

CDR3 region: CASSLVGAVYNEQFF. In nucleotides, the sequence is TGTGCCAGCAGCTTAGTTGGGGCTGTATACAATGAGCAGTTCTTC. This receptor chain uses TRBV11-3 and TRBJ2-1; the D gene is perhaps TRBD1, on 5 matching bases. The CDR3 has 15 amino acids, counting the end cysteine and phenylalanine. Only the CDR3 DNA is retained, 45 bases long and in frame from the first base. The junction carries 11 bases between V and J, which are trimmed by 1 base and 4 bases respectively. From a lookup of the germline V gene, CDR1 and CDR2 are SGHNT and YENEEA.